This T cell receptor beta chain comes out of a study of early T cells in non-severe SARS-CoV-2 infection. At the level of the study: Unsorted whole blood bulk RNA was sequenced, with unpaired chains.

cDNA molecules, individually, were tagged with unique molecular identifiers. In TCRdb, the 5' RACE reads were re-called with MiXCR into one record per CDR3 protein. The sample has 25,000 to 35,000 distinct CDR3 sequences, about 6% seen once; the top ten hold approximately 30%. With 2 bases removed from V and 6 bases from J, the gap between germline ends came to 11 bases. CDR3 length: 13 amino acids. This clonotype was recorded at least ten times. Sequencing was performed on whole blood, taken at baseline. This chain connects TRBV12-3 or TRBV12-4 to TRBJ2-7, with a possible D match to TRBD2 (5 bases). The origin of this receptor is an adult who was a healthcare worker with PCR-confirmed SARS-CoV-2 infection or an uninfected control (not recorded which). The CDR3 DNA is TGTGCCAGCAGTTTATGGGAGAGGAGCGAGCAGTACTTC. This encodes CASSLWERSEQYF.